The sequence of this T cell receptor (beta chain) was determined in a study of graft-versus-host responses after intestinal transplantation. Whole-study results and caveats: GvH clones appeared in recipient marrow, some first in ileum or blood. The study associated peak circulating GvH clone levels with early post-transplant HvG declines.

To note about this clone: Its antigen remains unidentified.

Libraries were prepared by immunoSEQ multiplex PCR; TCRdb keeps only in-frame clonotypes and omits some of them. The sample gives 15,000 to 20,000 clones, approximately 79% of which show up once; 8% is in the top ten. Once graft tissue had been processed, intraepithelial and lamina propria lymphocytes were released. The clonotype originates from a human patient who received an intestinal transplant, so some T cells may come from the graft donor. Sequenced here: ileum tissue, sampled around 20 days after intestinal transplant.

The CDR3 DNA reads as TGTGCCAGCAGCCGACTATTAGCGGTGAACACCGGGGAGCTGTTTTTT. Its translation: CASSRLLAVNTGELFF. The chain employs TRBV7-9 and TRBJ2-2, with a possible D match to TRBD2 (6 bases). Trimming took off 5 bases at V and 1 base at J, with 14 bases between the two ends. Per the germline V gene, CDR1 is SEHNR and CDR2 is FQNEAQ (reference sequence). The CDR3 is 16 residues long.